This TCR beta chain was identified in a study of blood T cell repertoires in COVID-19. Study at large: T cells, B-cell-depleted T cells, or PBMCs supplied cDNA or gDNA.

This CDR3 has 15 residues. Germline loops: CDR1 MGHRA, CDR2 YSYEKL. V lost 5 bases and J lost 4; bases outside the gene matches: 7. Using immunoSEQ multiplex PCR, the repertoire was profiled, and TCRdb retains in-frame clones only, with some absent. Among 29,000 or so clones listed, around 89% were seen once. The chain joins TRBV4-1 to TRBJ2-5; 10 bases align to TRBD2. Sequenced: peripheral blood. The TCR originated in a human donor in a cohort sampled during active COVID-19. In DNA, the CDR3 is TGCGCCAGCAGCGTCCGAGCGGGGGGGGGAGAGACCCAGTACTTC. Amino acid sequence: CASSVRAGGGETQYF.